This TCR beta chain derives from a study of cytomegalovirus exposure and HLA in healthy donors. Study as a whole: It was reported in a later analysis that the 95 to 150 validation repertoires used the same platform as the approximately 670 first-cohort repertoires.

This CDR3 is built from 14 residues. J lost 11 bases, V lost 5 bases, and 8 bases had no gene match. CDR1 and CDR2 (germline): SGHTA, FQGNSA. Some clones are missing from TCRdb's copy, which holds only in-frame ones; the method was immunoSEQ multiplex PCR. The table has 150,000 to 200,000 clones, around four fifths seen once. The sequenced sample was PBMCs. V gene TRBV7-2 combines with J gene TRBJ1-6, with TRBD1 identical over 8 bases. This receptor was taken from a man between 25 and 39 years old in good health and CMV-seropositive. The CDR3 region is CASSEDRARPPLHF. In DNA, the CDR3 is TGTGCCAGCAGCGAGGACAGGGCCCGTCCACCCCTCCACTTT. Complete variable domain (other parts from reference TRBV7-2 and TRBJ1-6): GAGVSQSPSNKVTEKGKDVELRCDPISGHTALYWYRQSLGQGLEFLIYFQGNSAPDKSGLPSDRFSAERTGGSVSTLTIQRTQQEDSAVYLCASSEDRARPPLHFGNGTRLTVT.